This T cell receptor beta chain was sequenced during a study of blood T cell repertoires in COVID-19. Seattle's enrolled individuals joined amid active infection and were then monitored longitudinally. From germline, CDR1 is SGHTA and CDR2 FQGNSA. V lost 2 bases, J lost 1 base, and 4 bases stayed unmatched. The CDR3 runs 17 residues. Authors' methods: Using reference gene primer amplification, nucleated cell counts were estimated. The repertoire was sequenced with immunoSEQ multiplex PCR; TCRdb's copy has only in-frame clones and lacks some. The V and J calls and clone size were taken over from that table, and D and trimming were inferred from the DNA. The data contain about 220,000 clones, 82% of them singletons.

This clonotype originated in a woman aged 70 to 79 with COVID-19, enrolled during active disease. Sequences were obtained from peripheral blood. This chain links TRBV7-2 with TRBJ2-5; TRBD2 matches at 13 bases. This chain's CDR3 is CASSLRLAGGSQETQYF. CDR3 in DNA: TGTGCCAGCAGCTTAAGACTAGCGGGAGGTTCCCAAGAGACCCAGTACTTC.